This T cell receptor beta chain was profiled in a study of blood T cell repertoires in COVID-19. Study in general: In each case, the material was cDNA or gDNA derived from T cells, B-cell-depleted T cells, or PBMCs.

Generated by immunoSEQ multiplex PCR, the TCRdb table keeps only in-frame clones and is missing some. Of about 100,000 clones listed, 85% to 95% are singletons. This clone turned up a few times. Germline V CDR1 and CDR2: WNHNN, SYGVQD (reference sequence). The CDR3 has 11 amino acids. Trimming shortened V by 6 bases and J by 6 bases, and 9 bases separated the two germline ends. The chain joins TRBV10-1 to TRBJ2-7, with D possibly being TRBD1 (6 bases). The sequence derives from a man aged 50-60 years with active COVID-19. The sequenced sample was peripheral blood. CDR3 sequence (DNA): TGCGCCAGCAGCCCAGGGGTCGAGCAGTACTTC. Protein sequence: CASSPGVEQYF.